Listed below are T cell receptor beta chains from one sample, sequenced in a study of blood T cell repertoires in COVID-19. Data came from immunoSEQ multiplex PCR; TCRdb stores just in-frame clones and leaves some out. The table records 150,000 to 200,000 clones, 89% of them present only once. The sample taken for sequencing was peripheral blood. These receptors were obtained from a man between 18 and 35 years old who had recovered from COVID-19. Both conserved end residues are trimmed from each CDR3. Fields, in order: J gene, V gene, CDR3 length, CDR3 protein.

>TRBJ1-2|TRBV10-3|12
AISGGKLSGGYT
>TRBJ1-5|TRBV27|12
ASSLGNSNQPQH
>TRBJ1-2|TRBV7-2|15
ASSQGRTGGFTYGYT
>TRBJ2-7|TRBV27|11
ASSPQVSYEQY
>TRBJ1-5|TRBV24-1|15
ATSDSPGPGNNQPQH
>TRBJ2-1|TRBV19|17
ASSSGLAGGSSSYNEQF
>TRBJ1-3|TRBV6-6|12
ASSAGTVGNTIY
>TRBJ2-7|TRBV28|13
ASSFGIVGSYEQY
>TRBJ2-1|TRBV13|11
ASSFGTQGEQF
>TRBJ1-2|TRBV25-1|13
ASSDDRDFNYGYT
>TRBJ2-5|TRBV12-1|14
ASSFVDYPYQETQY
>TRBJ2-2|TRBV10-2|12
ASRERPRAGELF
>TRBJ2-5|TRBV4-3|14
ASRPGIAGDGETQY
>TRBJ2-1|TRBV4-3|12
ASSQTSGSNEQF
>TRBJ2-5|TRBV4-3|13
ASSSRGGSGETQY
>TRBJ2-7|TRBV5-6|12
ASSLIYVTYEQY
>TRBJ2-1|TRBV7-2|13
ASSPGTGGYNEQF
>TRBJ2-5|TRBV9|12
ASSYRDRVDTQY
>TRBJ1-3|TRBV28|14
ASSFTRYRGENTIY
>TRBJ1-4|TRBV4-2|13
ASSQEPGGNEKLF
>TRBJ2-1|TRBV12-3/TRBV12-4|11
ASTIAGGGEQF
>TRBJ2-3|TRBV19|10
ASSWSRDTQY
>TRBJ2-2|TRBV6-5|11
ASSYLDTGELF
>TRBJ2-1|TRBV6-5|13
ASSFRDSSYNEQF
>TRBJ1-1|TRBV20-1|14
SASDPGQGVFTEAF
>TRBJ1-1|TRBV2|12
ASVRTEGNTEAF
>TRBJ2-5|TRBV20-1|11
SASPSRGETQY
>TRBJ2-5|TRBV6-5|11
ASSTGEKETQY
>TRBJ1-2|TRBV19|14
ASRIQGARENYGYT
>TRBJ2-3|TRBV11-2|10
ASCHGAHPQY
>TRBJ2-1|TRBV19|13
ASSIGLAGVDEQF
>TRBJ1-5|TRBV6-6|12
ASRTGGGNQPQH
>TRBJ2-1|TRBV4-3|11
ASSQDTGNEQF
>TRBJ1-1|TRBV6-5|13
ASSLMRPWSTEAF
>TRBJ1-5|TRBV20-1|9
SAQGNQPQH
>TRBJ2-5|TRBV7-2|14
ASSLNPQRIQETQY
>TRBJ2-3|TRBV5-5|13
ASSGLAGDRDTQY
>TRBJ1-6|TRBV15|13
ATSSEQSPGSPLH
>TRBJ2-7|TRBV3-1/TRBV3-2|15
ASSRGLAGLKGNEQY
>TRBJ1-1|TRBV5-4|13
ASSSGAGRNTEAF
>TRBJ2-1|TRBV2|15
ASSASGRTSGLGEQF
>TRBJ2-6|TRBV18|16
ASSPRTGDLSGANVLT
>TRBJ1-5|TRBV27|13
ASSFGYNSNQPQH
>TRBJ1-5|TRBV7-2|12
ASSSDRGNQPQH
>TRBJ1-5|TRBV7-9|14
ASSLVVGGVGQPQH
>TRBJ2-1|TRBV5-5|14
ASSLDAGTGSSEQF
>TRBJ2-5|TRBV2|14
ASKPLTPGGRETQY
>TRBJ2-7|TRBV9|12
ASSAAGGAGEQY
>TRBJ2-5|TRBV18|14
ASSPTSGTYQETQY
>TRBJ2-1|TRBV27|15
ASSLSKGTGVYNEQF
>TRBJ2-2|TRBV19|12
ASNSVVSTGELF
>TRBJ2-2|TRBV7-6|13
ASSPRTANTGELF
>TRBJ2-5|TRBV4-1|13
ASSQDYGLQETQY
>TRBJ2-1|TRBV6-5|11
ASSYYRADEQF
>TRBJ1-1|TRBV4-3|13
ASSQGVSLNTEAF
>TRBJ1-1|TRBV3-1/TRBV3-2|13
ASSHGGPMRPEAF
>TRBJ2-5|TRBV24-1|15
ATSDPPGTGNQETQY
>TRBJ2-3|TRBV29-1|12
SVGDRVWTDTQY
>TRBJ2-2|TRBV3-1/TRBV3-2|11
ASSPTVTGELF
>TRBJ2-7|TRBV27|14
ASSFGRGLRAYEQY